This T cell receptor (beta chain) was captured by sequencing in a study of OX40 agonist ivuxolimab in advanced cancers. Study-wide points: Low levels of normalized T-cell clonal expansion also appeared in some nonresponders. With doses of 0.1-3.0 mg/kg, partial responders showed among the lowest clonal expansion.

Trimming stripped 4 bases from V and 5 bases from J, with 19 bases between. This CDR3 is built from 15 residues. Germline V CDR1 and CDR2: SGHNT, YYREEE (reference sequence). Here immunoSEQ multiplex PCR was the method, and the copy in TCRdb shows in-frame clones only, minus some. Altogether roughly 100,000 clones are present, over 75% being singletons, with the ten largest covering around 4%. A note on this clone: Its matching antigen is unknown.

The chain employs TRBV5-4 and TRBJ2-7; perhaps TRBD1 as D (6 bases). This sequence originates from an adult with an advanced solid tumor such as melanoma, head and neck, liver or kidney cancer. This sample comprised CD4+ or CD8+ T cells sorted from blood, obtained in a trial of the OX40 agonist ivuxolimab. This chain's CDR3 is CASSPQPYRANEQYF. In DNA, the CDR3 is TGTGCCAGCAGCCCCCAACCCTACAGGGCCAACGAGCAGTACTTC. The full variable domain, in which reference TRBV5-4 and TRBJ2-7 provide the parts outside the CDR3, is ETGVTQSPTHLIKTRGQQVTLRCSSQSGHNTVSWYQQALGQGPQFIFQYYREEENGRGNFPPRFSGLQFPNYSSELNVNALELDDSALYLCASSPQPYRANEQYFGPGTRLTVT.